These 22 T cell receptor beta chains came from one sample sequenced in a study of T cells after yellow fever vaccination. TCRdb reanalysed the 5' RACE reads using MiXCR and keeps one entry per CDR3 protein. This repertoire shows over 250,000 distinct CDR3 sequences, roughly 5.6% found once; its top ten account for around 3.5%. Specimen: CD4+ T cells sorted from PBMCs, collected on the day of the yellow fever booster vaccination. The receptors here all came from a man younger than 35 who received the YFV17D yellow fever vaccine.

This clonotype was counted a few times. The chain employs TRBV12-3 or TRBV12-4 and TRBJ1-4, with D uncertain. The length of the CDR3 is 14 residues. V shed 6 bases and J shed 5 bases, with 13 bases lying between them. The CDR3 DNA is TGTGCCAGCAGGACGGACGGATGGAATGAAAAACTGTTTTTT. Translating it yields CASRTDGWNEKLFF.

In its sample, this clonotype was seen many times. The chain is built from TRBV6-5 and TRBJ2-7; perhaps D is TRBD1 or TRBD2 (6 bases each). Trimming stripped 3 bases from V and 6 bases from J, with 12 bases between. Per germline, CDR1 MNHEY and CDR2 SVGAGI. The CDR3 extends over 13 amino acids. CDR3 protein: CASSYVQGGEQYF. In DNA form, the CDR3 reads TGTGCCAGCAGTTATGTACAGGGAGGCGAGCAGTACTTC.

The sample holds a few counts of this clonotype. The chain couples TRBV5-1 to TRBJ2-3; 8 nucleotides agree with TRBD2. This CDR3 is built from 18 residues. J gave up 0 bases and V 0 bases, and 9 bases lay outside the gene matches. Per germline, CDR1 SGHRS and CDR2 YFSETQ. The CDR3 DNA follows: TGCGCCAGCAGCTTGGGTCAAGCGGGGGAGACTAGCACAGATACGCAGTATTTT. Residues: CASSLGQAGETSTDTQYF.

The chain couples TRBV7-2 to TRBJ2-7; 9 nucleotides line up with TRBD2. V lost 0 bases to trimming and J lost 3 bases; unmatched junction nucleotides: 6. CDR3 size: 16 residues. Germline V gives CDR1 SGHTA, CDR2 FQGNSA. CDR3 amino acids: CASSLASGGKGYEQYF. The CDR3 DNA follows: TGTGCCAGCAGCTTAGCAAGCGGGGGGAAGGGCTACGAGCAGTACTTC. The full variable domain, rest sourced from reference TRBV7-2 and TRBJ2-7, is GAGVSQSPSNKVTEKGKDVELRCDPISGHTALYWYRQSLGQGLEFLIYFQGNSAPDKSGLPSDRFSAERTGGSVSTLTIQRTQQEDSAVYLCASSLASGGKGYEQYFGPGTRLTVT.

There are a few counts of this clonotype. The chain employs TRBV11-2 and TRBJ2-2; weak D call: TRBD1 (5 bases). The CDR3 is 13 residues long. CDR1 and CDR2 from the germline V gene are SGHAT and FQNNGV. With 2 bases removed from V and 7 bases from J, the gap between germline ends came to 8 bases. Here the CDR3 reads CASSLQGIGELFF. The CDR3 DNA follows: TGTGCCAGCAGCTTACAGGGTATCGGGGAGCTGTTTTTT.

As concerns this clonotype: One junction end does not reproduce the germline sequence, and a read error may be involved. CDR3 region: CASSSYNEKFF. The CDR3, as DNA: TGTGCCAGCAGCTCGTACAATGAGAAGTTCTTC. The rearrangement links TRBV5-6 to TRBJ2-1; D not certain. CDR1 SGHDT and CDR2 YYEEEE come from the germline V gene. This CDR3 comprises 11 residues. The whole variable domain, remainder taken from reference TRBV5-6 and TRBJ2-1, is DAGVTQSPTHLIKTRGQQVTLRCSPKSGHDTVSWYQQALGQGPQFIFQYYEEEERQRGNFPDRFSGHQFPNYSSELNVNALLLGDSALYLCASSSYNEKFFGPGTRLTVL.

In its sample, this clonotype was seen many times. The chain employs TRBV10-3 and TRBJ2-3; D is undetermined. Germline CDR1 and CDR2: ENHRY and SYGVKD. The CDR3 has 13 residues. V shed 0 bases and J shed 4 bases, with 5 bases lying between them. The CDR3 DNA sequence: TGTGCCATCAGTGAGTCGGCCCCAGATACGCAGTATTTT. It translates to CAISESAPDTQYF.

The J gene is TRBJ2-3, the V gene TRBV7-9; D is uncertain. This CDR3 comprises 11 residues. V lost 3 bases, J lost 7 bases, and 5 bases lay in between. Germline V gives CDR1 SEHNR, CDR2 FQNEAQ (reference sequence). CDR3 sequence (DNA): TGTGCCAGCAGCTTGCAACATACGCAGTATTTT. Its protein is CASSLQHTQYF.

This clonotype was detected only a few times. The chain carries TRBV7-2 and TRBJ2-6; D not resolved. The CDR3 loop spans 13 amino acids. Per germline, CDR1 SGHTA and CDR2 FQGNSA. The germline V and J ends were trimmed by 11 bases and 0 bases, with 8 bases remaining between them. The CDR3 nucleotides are TGTGCCGGCCAGAGCTCTGGGGCCAACGTCCTGACTTTC. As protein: CAGQSSGANVLTF.

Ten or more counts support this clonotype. The DNA for the CDR3 is TGTGCCAGCAGCGTGCTAGGGGATACGCAGTATTTT. It codes for CASSVLGDTQYF. The gene calls are TRBV7-2 and TRBJ2-3; D remains ambiguous. This CDR3 comprises 12 residues. The V and J ends lost 5 bases and 6 bases respectively, with 9 bases between them. Germline V lookup: CDR1 SGHTA, CDR2 FQGNSA.

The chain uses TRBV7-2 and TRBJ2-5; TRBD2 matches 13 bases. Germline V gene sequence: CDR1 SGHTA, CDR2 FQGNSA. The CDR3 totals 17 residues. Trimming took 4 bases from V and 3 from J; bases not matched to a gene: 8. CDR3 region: CASSSAATSGGKETQYF. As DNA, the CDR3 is TGTGCCAGCAGCTCTGCCGCGACTAGCGGGGGGAAAGAGACCCAGTACTTC.

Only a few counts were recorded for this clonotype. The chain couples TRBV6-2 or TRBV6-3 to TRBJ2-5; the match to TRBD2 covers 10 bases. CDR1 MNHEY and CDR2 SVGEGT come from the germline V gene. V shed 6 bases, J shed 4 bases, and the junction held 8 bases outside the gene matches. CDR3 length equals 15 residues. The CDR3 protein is CASSPWTSGPETQYF. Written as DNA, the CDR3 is TGTGCCAGCAGCCCTTGGACTAGCGGACCAGAGACCCAGTACTTC.

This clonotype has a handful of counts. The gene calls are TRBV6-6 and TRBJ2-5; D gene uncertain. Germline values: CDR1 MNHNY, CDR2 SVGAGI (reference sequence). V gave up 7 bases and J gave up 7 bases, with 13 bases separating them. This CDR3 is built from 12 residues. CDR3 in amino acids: CASTGHKTTQYF. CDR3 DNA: TGTGCCAGCACGGGCCATAAGACGACCCAGTACTTC.

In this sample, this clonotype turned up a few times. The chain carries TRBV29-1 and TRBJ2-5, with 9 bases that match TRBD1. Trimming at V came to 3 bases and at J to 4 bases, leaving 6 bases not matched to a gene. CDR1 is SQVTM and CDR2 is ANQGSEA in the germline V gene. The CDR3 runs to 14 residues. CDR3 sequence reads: CSVDGQGRGETQYF. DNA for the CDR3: TGCAGCGTTGACGGACAGGGGCGGGGAGAGACCCAGTACTTC.

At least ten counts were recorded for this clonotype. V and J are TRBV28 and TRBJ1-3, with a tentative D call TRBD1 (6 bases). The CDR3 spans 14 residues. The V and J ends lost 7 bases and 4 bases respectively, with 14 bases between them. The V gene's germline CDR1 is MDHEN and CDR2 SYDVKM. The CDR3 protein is CASIYQGNGNTIYF. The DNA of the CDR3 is TGTGCCAGCATATACCAGGGGAACGGAAACACCATATATTTT.

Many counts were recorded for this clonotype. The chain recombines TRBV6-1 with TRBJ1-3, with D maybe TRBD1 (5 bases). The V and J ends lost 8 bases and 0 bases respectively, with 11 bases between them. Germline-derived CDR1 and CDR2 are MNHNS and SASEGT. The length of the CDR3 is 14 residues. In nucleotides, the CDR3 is TGTGCCAGCGGGGACGCAATCTCTGGAAACACCATATATTTT. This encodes CASGDAISGNTIYF.

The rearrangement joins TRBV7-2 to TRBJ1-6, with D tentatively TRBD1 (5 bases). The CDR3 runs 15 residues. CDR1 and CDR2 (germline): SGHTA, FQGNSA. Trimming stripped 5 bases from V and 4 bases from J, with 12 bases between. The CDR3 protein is CASSIGTMYNSPLHF. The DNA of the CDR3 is TGTGCCAGCAGCATTGGGACCATGTATAATTCACCCCTCCACTTT.

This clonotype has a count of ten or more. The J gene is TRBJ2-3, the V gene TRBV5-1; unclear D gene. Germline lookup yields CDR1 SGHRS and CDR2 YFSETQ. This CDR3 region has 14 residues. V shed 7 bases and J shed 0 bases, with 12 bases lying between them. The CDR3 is CASARQASTDTQYF. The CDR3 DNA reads TGCGCCAGCGCCCGGCAGGCCAGCACAGATACGCAGTATTTT.

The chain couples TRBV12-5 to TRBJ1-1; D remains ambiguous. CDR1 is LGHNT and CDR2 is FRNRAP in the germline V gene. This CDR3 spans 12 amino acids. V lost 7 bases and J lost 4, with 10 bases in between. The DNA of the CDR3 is TGTGCTAGTGCCCCAGAATCCACTGAAGCTTTCTTT. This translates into CASAPESTEAFF. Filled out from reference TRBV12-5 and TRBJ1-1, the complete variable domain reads DARVTQTPRHKVTEMGQEVTMRCQPILGHNTVFWYRQTMMQGLELLAYFRNRAPLDDSGMPKDRFSAEMPDATLATLKIQPSEPRDSAVYFCASAPESTEAFFGQGTRLTVV.

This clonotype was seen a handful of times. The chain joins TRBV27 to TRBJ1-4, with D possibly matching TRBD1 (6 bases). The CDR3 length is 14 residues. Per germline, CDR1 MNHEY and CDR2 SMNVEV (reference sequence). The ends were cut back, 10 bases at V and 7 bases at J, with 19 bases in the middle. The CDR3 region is CAKQQGSRFEKLFF. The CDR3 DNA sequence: TGTGCCAAGCAACAGGGCTCAAGGTTTGAAAAACTGTTTTTT.

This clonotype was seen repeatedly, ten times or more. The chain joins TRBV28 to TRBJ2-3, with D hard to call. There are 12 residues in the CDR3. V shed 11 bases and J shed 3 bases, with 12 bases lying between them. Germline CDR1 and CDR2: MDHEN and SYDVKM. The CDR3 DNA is TGTGCCGCATCCCTCCGGACAGATACGCAGTATTTT. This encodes CAASLRTDTQYF.

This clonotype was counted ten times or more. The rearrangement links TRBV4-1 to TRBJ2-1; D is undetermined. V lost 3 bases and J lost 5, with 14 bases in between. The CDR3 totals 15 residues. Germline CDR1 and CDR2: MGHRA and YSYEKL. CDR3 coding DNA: TGCGCCAGCAGCCATTCGGTCCTAAGGGACAATGAGCAGTTCTTC. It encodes CASSHSVLRDNEQFF.